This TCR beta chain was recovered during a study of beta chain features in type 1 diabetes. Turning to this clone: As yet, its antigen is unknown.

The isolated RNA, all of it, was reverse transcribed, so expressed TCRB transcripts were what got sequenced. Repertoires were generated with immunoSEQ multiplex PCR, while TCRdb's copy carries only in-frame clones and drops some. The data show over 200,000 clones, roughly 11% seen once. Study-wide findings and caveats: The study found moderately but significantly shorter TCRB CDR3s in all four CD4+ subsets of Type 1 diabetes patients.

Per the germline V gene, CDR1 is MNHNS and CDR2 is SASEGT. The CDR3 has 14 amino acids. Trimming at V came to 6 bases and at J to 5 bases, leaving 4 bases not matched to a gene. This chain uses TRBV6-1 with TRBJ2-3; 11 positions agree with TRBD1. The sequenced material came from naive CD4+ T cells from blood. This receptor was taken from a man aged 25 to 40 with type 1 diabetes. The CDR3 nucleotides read TGTGCCAGCAGGAGCGGGACAGGGGGAGATACGCAGTATTTT. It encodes CASRSGTGGDTQYF.